This T cell receptor beta chain originates from a study of cytomegalovirus exposure and HLA in healthy donors. Study-level points and caveats: Segments of the TCR beta V type were, in most cases, productive about 87% or about 30% of the time in an earlier analysis. Excluded: some indistinguishable V segments such as TRBV6-2 and TRBV6-3. Immune exposure information available was restricted to CMV serostatus.

V gave up 4 bases and J gave up 2 bases, with 12 bases separating them. This CDR3 spans 15 amino acids. Per the germline V gene, CDR1 is SGHRS and CDR2 is YFSETQ. The PCR ran on 60 Vbeta and 13 Jbeta primers. Libraries were prepared by immunoSEQ multiplex PCR; TCRdb keeps only in-frame clonotypes and omits some of them. Altogether about 57,000 clones are present, about 81% being singletons, with the ten largest covering roughly 6.4%. Nominally healthy donors were sampled, though unrecorded immune exposures were likely. Concerning this clone itself: The antigen remains undetermined.

The origin of this receptor is a young man in good health and CMV-seropositive. The chain is built from TRBV5-1 and TRBJ2-2; D is perhaps TRBD1 (6 bases). Sequenced sample: PBMCs. The CDR3 region has the DNA TGCGCCAGCAGCCTTAGGACAGCAAACACCGGGGAGCTGTTTTTT. Protein: CASSLRTANTGELFF. Together with reference TRBV5-1 and TRBJ2-2, the CDR3 gives the full variable domain: KAGVTQTPRYLIKTRGQQVTLSCSPISGHRSVSWYQQTPGQGLQFLFEYFSETQRNKGNFPGRFSGRQFSNSRSEMNVSTLELGDSALYLCASSLRTANTGELFFGEGSRLTVL.